A selection of T cell receptor beta chains follows, all from one sample in a study of post-analysis software for immune sequencing data. MiXCR, applied by TCRdb to the PCR reads, yields one record per CDR3 protein. This table holds about 540,000 distinct CDR3 sequences, approximately 31% found once. The sample consisted of blood. All receptors derive from a girl younger than 18 with multiple sclerosis. Each CDR3 is given with its conserved first and last residue. A D gene is named only where the DNA matches it firmly. Clone sizes are given selectively: once, few, many, or a class where the clone is expanded.

>.|TRBJ2-7|.|TRBV20-1
CSAKEIRSSYEQYF
TGCAGTGCTAAAGAAATCAGGAGTTCCTACGAGCAGTACTTC
>many|TRBJ2-5|.|TRBV6-1
CASSGAGKETQYF
TGTGCCAGCAGTGGGGCAGGGAAAGAGACCCAGTACTTC
>.|TRBJ1-6|.|TRBV20-1
CSARDGKQGWSSYNSPLHF
TGCAGTGCTAGAGACGGGAAACAGGGTTGGAGCTCCTATAATTCACCCCTCCACTTT
>many|TRBJ2-7|.|TRBV20-1
CSARGGLVYEQYF
TGCAGTGCTAGGGGCGGGCTAGTCTACGAGCAGTACTTC
>.|TRBJ2-1|.|TRBV20-1
CSARAQTYNEQFF
TGCAGTGCTAGAGCCCAGACTTACAATGAGCAGTTCTTC
>many|TRBJ2-7|.|TRBV6-5
CASSSGSNYEQYF
TGTGCCAGCAGCTCGGGGTCCAACTACGAGCAGTACTTC
>.|TRBJ2-7|.|TRBV5-1
CASSLASGIHEQYF
TGCGCCAGCAGCTTGGCGAGTGGGATCCACGAGCAGTACTTC
>few|TRBJ2-3|TRBD1|TRBV10-3
CAISNGQGATDTQYF
TGTGCCATCAGCAACGGACAGGGGGCCACAGATACGCAGTATTTT
>.|TRBJ1-5|TRBD1|TRBV27
CASSLTRDRRSNQPQHF
TGTGCCAGCAGTTTAACTCGGGACAGGCGGAGCAATCAGCCCCAGCATTTT
>few|TRBJ1-5|TRBD1|TRBV20-1
CSAGGQSNQPQHF
TGCAGTGCTGGGGGACAGTCCAATCAGCCCCAGCATTTT